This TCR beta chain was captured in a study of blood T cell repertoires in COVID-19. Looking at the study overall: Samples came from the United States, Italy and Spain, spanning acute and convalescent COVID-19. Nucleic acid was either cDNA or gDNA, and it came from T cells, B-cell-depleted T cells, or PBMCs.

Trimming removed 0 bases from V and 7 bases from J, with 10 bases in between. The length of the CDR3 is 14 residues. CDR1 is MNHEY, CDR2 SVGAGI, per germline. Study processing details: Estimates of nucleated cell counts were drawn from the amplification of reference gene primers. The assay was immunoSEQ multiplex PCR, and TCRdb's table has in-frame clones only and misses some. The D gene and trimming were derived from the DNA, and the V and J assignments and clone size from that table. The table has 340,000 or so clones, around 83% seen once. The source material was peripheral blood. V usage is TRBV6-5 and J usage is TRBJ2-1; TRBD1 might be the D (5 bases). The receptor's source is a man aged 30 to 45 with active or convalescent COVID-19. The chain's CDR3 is CASSYSARVNEQFF. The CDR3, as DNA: TGTGCCAGCAGTTACTCTGCCAGGGTAAATGAGCAGTTCTTC.